These 21 T cell receptor beta chains came from one sample sequenced in a study of tumor T cells in aggressive B-cell lymphoma. Using immunoSEQ multiplex PCR, the repertoire was profiled, and TCRdb retains in-frame clones only, with some absent. The data hold around 850 clones, with about 77% observed a single time. Sequenced input: tumor tissue. The receptors shown here come from an adult with diffuse large B cell lymphoma.

The rearrangement joins TRBV5-1 to TRBJ2-2; 7 bases align to TRBD2. V trimming: 2 bases; J trimming: 0 bases; junction bases outside the gene matches: 4. CDR1 is SGHRS, CDR2 YFSETQ, per germline. This CDR3 region has 16 residues. CDR3: CASSFASGANTGELFF. DNA of the CDR3: TGCGCCAGCAGCTTCGCTAGCGGAGCGAACACCGGGGAGCTGTTTTTT.

The chain links TRBV28 to TRBJ2-1; 11 bases agree with TRBD2. This CDR3 spans 15 amino acids. The germline V gene encodes CDR1 MDHEN and CDR2 SYDVKM. The V segment lost 5 bases and the J segment 5 bases; nucleotides outside the gene matches: 5. This CDR3 is CASSVGLAANNEQFF. The CDR3 DNA is TGTGCCAGCAGTGTGGGACTAGCGGCGAACAATGAGCAGTTCTTC.

V gene TRBV5-4 combines with J gene TRBJ2-3, with TRBD2 matching over 12 bases. Trimming at V came to 3 bases and at J to 2 bases, leaving 4 bases not matched to a gene. CDR1 is SGHNT and CDR2 is YYREEE in the germline V gene (reference sequence). This CDR3 is 16 amino acids long. This chain's CDR3 is CASSSGTSGYTDTQYF. CDR3 DNA sequence: TGTGCCAGCAGCTCCGGGACTAGCGGGTACACAGATACGCAGTATTTT.

The chain links TRBV19 to TRBJ2-5, with 8 bases aligning to TRBD1. The J segment lost 5 bases and the V segment lost 5 bases, leaving 7 bases of the junction unmatched. Per germline, CDR1 LNHDA and CDR2 SQIVND (reference sequence). The CDR3 consists of 14 residues. This chain's CDR3 is CASSPQGVAETQYF. Written as DNA, the CDR3 is TGTGCCAGTAGTCCACAGGGGGTAGCGGAGACCCAGTACTTC.

The chain links TRBV15 to TRBJ2-1; D call uncertain. Looked up from germline, CDR1 is LNHNV and CDR2 is YYDKDF (reference sequence). Trimming took off 2 bases at V and 6 bases at J, with 2 bases between the two ends. The CDR3 spans 11 residues. The CDR3 spells CATSRRNEQFF. The DNA for the CDR3 is TGTGCCACCAGCAGACGCAATGAGCAGTTCTTC.

This clone came up once. This chain links TRBV6-6 with TRBJ2-1; TRBD2 is a possible D gene (6 bases). There are 15 residues in the CDR3. Germline values: CDR1 MNHNY, CDR2 SVGAGI (reference sequence). V lost 7 bases and J 4 bases, leaving 17 bases between the germline ends. The CDR3 is CASTTIGGTYNEQFF. As DNA, the CDR3 is TGTGCCAGCACTACCATAGGAGGGACTTACAATGAGCAGTTCTTC.

This CDR3 reads CASSEWGTSGRDEQYF. CDR3 in DNA: TGTGCCAGCAGTGAATGGGGGACTAGCGGGAGAGACGAGCAGTACTTC. The chain has TRBV25-1 and TRBJ2-7; 14 bases map to TRBD2. This CDR3 spans 16 amino acids. Germline CDR1 and CDR2: MGHDK and SYGVNS. Trimming at V came to 1 base and at J to 5 bases, leaving 4 bases not matched to a gene.

The V and J genes are TRBV20-1 and TRBJ2-5; D unclear. There are 11 residues in the CDR3. Trimming removed 8 bases from V and 2 bases from J, with 9 bases in between. Germline V lookup: CDR1 DFQATT, CDR2 SNEGSKA (reference sequence). DNA of the CDR3: TGCAGTCCGGAGTCACAAGAGACCCAGTACTTC. Translated: CSPESQETQYF.

J is TRBJ2-1 and V is TRBV5-4; 9 bases are shared with TRBD2. Trimming took 3 bases from V and 4 from J; bases not matched to a gene: 5. The CDR3 is made up of 15 amino acids. CDR1 SGHNT and CDR2 YYREEE come from the germline V gene (reference sequence). The CDR3 sequence: CASSSTSGGYNEQFF. The CDR3 DNA follows: TGTGCCAGCAGCTCGACTAGCGGCGGATACAATGAGCAGTTCTTC.

This chain links TRBV7-9 with TRBJ2-5; 10 positions match TRBD2. This CDR3 has 15 residues. With V trimmed by 5 bases and J by 3 bases, 6 bases remained unmatched. The germline gives CDR1 SEHNR, CDR2 FQNEAQ (reference sequence). The CDR3 DNA follows: TGTGCCAGCAGCCAATTAGCGGGAGGAGAAGAGACCCAGTACTTC. It codes for CASSQLAGGEETQYF. Full variable domain (missing parts from reference TRBV7-9 and TRBJ2-5): DTGVSQNPRHKITKRGQNVTFRCDPISEHNRLYWYRQTLGQGPEFLTYFQNEAQLEKSRLLSDRFSAERPKGSFSTLEIQRTEQGDSAMYLCASSQLAGGEETQYFGPGTRLLVL.

The chain has TRBV27 and TRBJ2-1, with a tentative D call TRBD1 (5 bases). The CDR3 has 14 amino acids. Trimming cost V 2 bases and J 4 bases, with 9 bases left between them. Germline CDR1 reads MNHEY; CDR2 reads SMNVEV (reference sequence). The CDR3 nucleotides are TGTGCCAGCAGTTTAATTAGGGGATACAATGAGCAGTTCTTC. Amino acids: CASSLIRGYNEQFF.

This chain connects TRBV4-2 to TRBJ1-4, with unresolved D. Trimming left V 0 bases short and J 7 bases short, with 9 bases between. The CDR3 is 14 residues long. Germline-derived CDR1 and CDR2 are LGHNA and YNFKEQ. The CDR3 DNA reads TGTGCCAGCAGCCAAGAGGGTTCGGGTGAAAAACTGTTTTTT. Amino acid sequence: CASSQEGSGEKLFF.

The chain has TRBV5-1 and TRBJ2-7; the D gene is possibly TRBD1 (6 bases). The length of the CDR3 is 17 residues. V was clipped by 0 bases and J by 3 bases, with 19 bases between them. From germline, CDR1 is SGHRS and CDR2 YFSETQ. The CDR3 region is CASSLGDLRTASYEQYF. As DNA, the CDR3 is TGCGCCAGCAGCTTGGGGGACCTTCGGACAGCTAGCTACGAGCAGTACTTC.

The CDR3 DNA follows: TGTGCCAGCAGTCCCGGCGGCAGGGGGGCCCGTGAAAAACTGTTTTTT. Its translation is CASSPGGRGAREKLFF. The chain links TRBV6-6 to TRBJ1-4; 7 positions match TRBD1. Germline V gene sequence: CDR1 MNHNY, CDR2 SVGAGI (reference sequence). Unmatched junction bases numbered 13, after V lost 5 bases and J lost 7 bases. This CDR3 region has 16 residues.

This chain uses TRBV7-6 with TRBJ1-5, with D possibly TRBD1 on 6 matching bases. Trimming stripped 1 base from V and 7 bases from J, with 11 bases between. The CDR3 contains 14 residues. Germline V gene data show CDR1 as SGHVS and CDR2 as FNYEAQ. DNA for the CDR3: TGTGCCAGCAGCTTAGACCAGGGGCTACAGCCCCAGCATTTT. This codes for CASSLDQGLQPQHF.

The chain links TRBV7-9 to TRBJ1-2; no reliable D call. V gave up 5 bases and J gave up 6 bases, with 16 bases separating them. The CDR3 contains 14 residues. Germline CDR1 SEHNR, CDR2 FQNEAQ (reference sequence). This CDR3 is CASSLQSRIDGYTF. In DNA, the CDR3 is TGTGCCAGCAGCCTCCAATCCAGGATAGATGGCTACACCTTC.

The chain is built from TRBV10-3 and TRBJ2-2; TRBD2 aligns across 10 bases. Per the germline V gene, CDR1 is ENHRY and CDR2 is SYGVKD. CDR3 length equals 15 residues. Trimming removed 3 bases from V and 7 bases from J; junction bases left unmatched: 5. CDR3 in DNA: TGTGCCATCAGTGACCTAGCGGGGGTTGTCGGGGAGCTGTTTTTT. This gives the protein CAISDLAGVVGELFF.

The genes are TRBV18 and TRBJ2-4, with no clear D. V was pared by 5 bases and J by 0 bases, with 8 bases between. CDR1 KGHSH and CDR2 LQKENI come from the germline V gene. The CDR3 contains 14 residues. CDR3 DNA sequence: TGTGCCAGCTCAGACGGGTTAGCCAAAAACATTCAGTACTTC. As protein: CASSDGLAKNIQYF.

This clone has just a few counts. Additional DNA sequences in this sample encode the identical CDR3. The chain has TRBV2 and TRBJ2-1, with a weak D call TRBD2 (6 bases). The V end lost 6 bases, the J end lost 4 bases, and 16 bases lay between the germline ends. CDR3 size: 15 residues. Germline CDR1 SNHLY, CDR2 FYNNEI. CDR3 amino acids: CASREFGGWYNEQFF. CDR3 DNA sequence: TGTGCCAGCAGGGAGTTCGGGGGTTGGTACAATGAGCAGTTCTTC.

This chain joins TRBV28 and TRBJ2-6; 9 bases fit TRBD2. This CDR3 has 18 amino acids. Germline CDR1 reads MDHEN; CDR2 reads SYDVKM. With 2 bases clipped from V and 1 base from J, the junction kept 6 bases outside the gene matches. CDR3 coding DNA: TGTGCCAGCAGTTTAATGGCGGGAGGGCCTTCTGGGGCCAACGTCCTGACTTTC. Residues: CASSLMAGGPSGANVLTF. The full variable domain, rest sourced from reference TRBV28 and TRBJ2-6, is DVKVTQSSRYLVKRTGEKVFLECVQDMDHENMFWYRQDPGLGLRLIYFSYDVKMKEKGDIPEGYSVSREKKERFSLILESASTNQTSMYLCASSLMAGGPSGANVLTFGAGSRLTVL.

The CDR3 reads CASSPGQGQTYEQYF. DNA for the CDR3: TGTGCCAGCTCACCGGGCCAGGGTCAGACCTACGAGCAGTACTTC. The gene calls are TRBV18 and TRBJ2-7; D may be TRBD1 (5 bases). There are 15 residues in the CDR3. V was shortened by 3 bases and J by 2 bases, with 14 bases between the two germline ends. Germline CDR1 is KGHSH and CDR2 is LQKENI.